This T cell receptor (beta chain) was observed in a study of human T cells and chemical hapten exposure. Study as a whole: Once 0.01% DPC had been applied to the upper back by patch test, readings were taken at 6 days.

Remarks on this clonotype: The junction departs from germline at one end; a sequencing error may be responsible.

The time point was: patch test 2, 6 weeks after DPC sensitization. Treatment specified: therapeutic diphenylcyclopropenone sensitization with weekly scalp DPC. In TCRdb, the RACE reads were re-called with MiXCR into one record per CDR3 protein. The table records tens of thousands of distinct CDR3 sequences, about 10% of them present only once. The source was whole blood, collected in connection with sensitization to the hapten diphenylcyclopropenone (DPC). This clonotype was sampled from a woman aged 45 to 65 with alopecia areata. Some clones in this sample may be carry-over from other donors' samples.

The CDR3 loop is CASSPLVDLFF. The CDR3 DNA reads as TGTGCCAGCAGTCCGCTCGTGGATCTATTCTTC. The rearrangement uses TRBV2 and TRBJ1-2; D ambiguous. The germline gives CDR1 SNHLY, CDR2 FYNNEI. This CDR3 has 11 amino acids.